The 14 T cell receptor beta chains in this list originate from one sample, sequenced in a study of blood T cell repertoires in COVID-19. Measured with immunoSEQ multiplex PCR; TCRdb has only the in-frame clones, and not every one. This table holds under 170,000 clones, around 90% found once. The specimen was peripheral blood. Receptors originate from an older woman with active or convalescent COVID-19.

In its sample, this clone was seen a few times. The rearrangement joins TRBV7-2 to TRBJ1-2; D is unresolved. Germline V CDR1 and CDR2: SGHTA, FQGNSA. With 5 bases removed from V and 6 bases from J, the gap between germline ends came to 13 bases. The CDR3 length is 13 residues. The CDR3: CASSPQPRDGYTF. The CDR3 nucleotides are TGTGCCAGCAGCCCACAGCCGCGAGATGGCTACACCTTC.

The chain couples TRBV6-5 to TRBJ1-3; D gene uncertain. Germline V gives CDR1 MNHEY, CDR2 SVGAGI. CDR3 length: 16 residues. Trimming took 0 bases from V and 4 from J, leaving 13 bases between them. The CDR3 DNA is TGTGCCAGCAGTTACTCGGTGTCAGAAATAGGAAACACCATATATTTT. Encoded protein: CASSYSVSEIGNTIYF.

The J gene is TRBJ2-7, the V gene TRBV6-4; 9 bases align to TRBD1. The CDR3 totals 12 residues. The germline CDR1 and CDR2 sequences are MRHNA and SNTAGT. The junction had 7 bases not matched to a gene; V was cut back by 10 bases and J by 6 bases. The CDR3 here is CANITGGPEQYF. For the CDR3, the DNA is TGTGCCAACATAACAGGGGGCCCCGAGCAGTACTTC.

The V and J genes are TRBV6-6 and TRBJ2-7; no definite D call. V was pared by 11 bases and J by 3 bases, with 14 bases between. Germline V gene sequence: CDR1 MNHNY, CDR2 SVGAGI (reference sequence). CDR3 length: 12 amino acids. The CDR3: CAARRNDYEQYF. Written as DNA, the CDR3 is TGTGCCGCCCGCAGGAACGACTACGAGCAGTACTTC.

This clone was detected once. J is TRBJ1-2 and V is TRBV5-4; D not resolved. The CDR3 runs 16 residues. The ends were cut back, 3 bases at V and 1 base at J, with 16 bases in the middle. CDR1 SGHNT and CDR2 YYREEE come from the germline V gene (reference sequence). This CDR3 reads CASSSGVEGGNYGYTF. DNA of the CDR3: TGTGCCAGCAGCTCGGGAGTCGAAGGTGGTAACTATGGCTACACCTTC.

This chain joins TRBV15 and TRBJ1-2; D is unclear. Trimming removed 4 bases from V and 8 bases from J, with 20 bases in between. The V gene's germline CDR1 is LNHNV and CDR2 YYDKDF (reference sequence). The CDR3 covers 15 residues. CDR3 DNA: TGTGCCACCAGCAAAGAGAGCGGGCCAACCGAGGGCTACACCTTC. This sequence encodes CATSKESGPTEGYTF.

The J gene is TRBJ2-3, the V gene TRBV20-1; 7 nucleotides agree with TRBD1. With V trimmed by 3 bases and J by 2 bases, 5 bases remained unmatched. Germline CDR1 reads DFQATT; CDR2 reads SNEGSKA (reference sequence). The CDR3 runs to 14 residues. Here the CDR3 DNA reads TGCAGTGCTAGTCGACAGGGCTCCACAGATACGCAGTATTTT. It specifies CSASRQGSTDTQYF.

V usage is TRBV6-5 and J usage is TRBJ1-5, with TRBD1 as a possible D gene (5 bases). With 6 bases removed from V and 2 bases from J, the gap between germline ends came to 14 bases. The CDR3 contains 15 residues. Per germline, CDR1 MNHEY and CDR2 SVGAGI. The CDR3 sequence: CASRPQGSGNQPQHF. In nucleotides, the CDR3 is TGTGCCAGCAGGCCCCAGGGAAGCGGCAATCAGCCCCAGCATTTT.

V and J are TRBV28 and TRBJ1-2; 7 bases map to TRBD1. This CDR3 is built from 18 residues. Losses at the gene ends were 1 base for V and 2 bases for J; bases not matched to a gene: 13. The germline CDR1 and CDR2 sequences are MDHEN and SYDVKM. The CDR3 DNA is TGTGCCAGCAGTTTATTGGGCGCAGGGGGACCTCTAAACTATGGCTACACCTTC. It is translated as CASSLLGAGGPLNYGYTF.

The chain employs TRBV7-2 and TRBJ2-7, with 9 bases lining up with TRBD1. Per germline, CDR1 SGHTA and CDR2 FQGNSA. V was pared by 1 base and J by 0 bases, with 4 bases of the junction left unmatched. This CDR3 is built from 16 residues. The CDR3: CASSLVGGQGSYEQYF. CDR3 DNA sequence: TGTGCCAGCAGCTTAGTAGGGGGACAGGGCTCCTACGAGCAGTACTTC.

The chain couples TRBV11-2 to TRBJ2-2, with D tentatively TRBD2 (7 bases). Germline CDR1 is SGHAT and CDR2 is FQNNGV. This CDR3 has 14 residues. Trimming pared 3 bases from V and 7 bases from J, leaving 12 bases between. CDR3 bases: TGTGCCAGCAGCTTGGGGGGGCCAATCGGGGAGCTGTTTTTT. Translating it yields CASSLGGPIGELFF.

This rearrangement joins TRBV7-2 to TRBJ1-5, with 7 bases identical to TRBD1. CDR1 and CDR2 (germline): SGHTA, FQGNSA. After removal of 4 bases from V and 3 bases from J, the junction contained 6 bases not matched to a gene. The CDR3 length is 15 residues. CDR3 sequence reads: CASSSLRGPNQPQHF. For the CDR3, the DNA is TGTGCCAGCAGCTCGTTGAGGGGGCCCAATCAGCCCCAGCATTTT. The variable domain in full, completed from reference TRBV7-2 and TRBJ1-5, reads GAGVSQSPSNKVTEKGKDVELRCDPISGHTALYWYRQSLGQGLEFLIYFQGNSAPDKSGLPSDRFSAERTGGSVSTLTIQRTQQEDSAVYLCASSSLRGPNQPQHFGDGTRLSIL.

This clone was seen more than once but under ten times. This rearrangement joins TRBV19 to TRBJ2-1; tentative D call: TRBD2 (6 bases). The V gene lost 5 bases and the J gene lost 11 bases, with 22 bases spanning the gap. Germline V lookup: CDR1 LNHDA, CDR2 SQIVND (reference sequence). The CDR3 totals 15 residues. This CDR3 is CASSPDPGLQRKQFF. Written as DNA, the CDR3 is TGTGCCAGTAGTCCGGACCCGGGACTTCAAAGGAAGCAGTTCTTC.

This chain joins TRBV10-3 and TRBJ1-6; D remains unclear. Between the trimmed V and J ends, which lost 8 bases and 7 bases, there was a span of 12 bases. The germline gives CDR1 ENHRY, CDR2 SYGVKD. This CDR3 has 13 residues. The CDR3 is CAIGPGSNSPLHF. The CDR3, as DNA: TGTGCCATCGGCCCAGGCAGCAATTCACCCCTCCACTTT.